These T cell receptor beta chains were read from a single sample in a study of technical replicates of blood from several donors. The protocol was immunoSEQ multiplex PCR, while the TCRdb copy is restricted to in-frame clones and leaves out a portion. The sample contains tens of thousands of clones, under 95% of which appear only once. The material sequenced was T cells isolated from PBMCs. The receptors shown here come from a human donor in good health. CDR3s include the opening cysteine and the closing phenylalanine or tryptophan. D genes are given only for firm matches.

>15|TRBJ2-6|NA|TRBV7-2
TGTGCCAGCAGCTTATCGGGCTCTGGGGCCAACGTCCTGACTTTC
CASSLSGSGANVLTF
>15|TRBJ1-3|NA|TRBV11-3
TGTGCCAGCAGCTTAGGAAGATCGGCTGGAAACACCATATATTTT
CASSLGRSAGNTIYF
>12|TRBJ2-3|NA|TRBV5-7
TGTGCCGGGCCAGAAGCCGCAGATACGCAGTATTTT
CAGPEAADTQYF
>14|TRBJ1-5|NA|TRBV10-1
TGCGCCAGCATAAGAAACAGGAGAGGTCAGCCCCAGCATTTT
CASIRNRRGQPQHF
>17|TRBJ1-3|NA|TRBV4-1
TGCGCCAGCAGCCCGGACACTATCACCTACTCTGGAAACACCATATATTTT
CASSPDTITYSGNTIYF
>14|TRBJ2-7|NA|TRBV28
TGTGCCAGCAGCCGCCAGAGGCCCGCCTACGAGCAGTACTTC
CASSRQRPAYEQYF
>15|TRBJ2-2|NA|TRBV5-1
TGCGCCAGCAGCTTCCACTCTGAGGGCTCCGGGGAGCTGTTTTTT
CASSFHSEGSGELFF
>14|TRBJ1-5|NA|TRBV23-1
TGCGCCAGCAGCCGGAGACACAGGGATCAGCCCCAGCATTTT
CASSRRHRDQPQHF
>19|TRBJ2-3|TRBD2|TRBV4-1
TGCGCCAGCAGCCAAGAACGACGCGGGAGAAGGACCGGCACAGATACGCAGTATTTT
CASSQERRGRRTGTDTQYF
>15|TRBJ2-7|TRBD1|TRBV9
TGTGCCAGCAGCGTTCTAGGACAGGACTCCTACGAGCAGTACTTC
CASSVLGQDSYEQYF